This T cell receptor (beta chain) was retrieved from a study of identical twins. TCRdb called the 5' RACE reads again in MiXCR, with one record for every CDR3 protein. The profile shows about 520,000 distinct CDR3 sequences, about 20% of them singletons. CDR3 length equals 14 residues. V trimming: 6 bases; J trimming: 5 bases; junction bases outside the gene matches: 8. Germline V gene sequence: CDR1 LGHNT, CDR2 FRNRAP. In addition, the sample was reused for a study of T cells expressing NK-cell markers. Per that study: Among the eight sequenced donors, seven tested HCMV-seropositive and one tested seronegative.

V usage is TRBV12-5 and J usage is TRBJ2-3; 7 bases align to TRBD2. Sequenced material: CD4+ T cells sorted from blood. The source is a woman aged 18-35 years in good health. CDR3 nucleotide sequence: TGTGCTAGTGGCCAGCGGGATGATAGAGATACGCAGTATTTT. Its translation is CASGQRDDRDTQYF.